This T cell receptor beta chain comes out of a study of T cell clonality in common variable immunodeficiency. Study results and caveats: Reportedly, TCR beta sequences from common variable immunodeficiency showed fewer deletions and N-nucleotide insertions.

CDR3 length equals 14 residues. CDR1 and CDR2 (germline): SGHNT, YYREEE (reference sequence). This clone showed up many times. Its target is not known. The missing CDR3 end, 3 residues past where the read stops, is filled in from the germline J gene. Only in-frame clones appear in the TCRdb table, and some are missing; sequencing was by immunoSEQ multiplex PCR. The sample gives tens of thousands of clones, none seen only once, and the top ten clones hold 2% to 2.5%. The sequencing sample was made of peripheral blood mononuclear cells. The chain links TRBV5-4 to TRBJ1-2; possibly TRBD1 for D (6 bases). This clonotype originated in a person aged 18 to 70 in good health. CDR3 sequence: CASSSGGGAGGYTF. The CDR3 bases that were read are TGTGCCAGCAGCTCCGGTGGGGGGGCTGGGGGC.